This is a list of T cell receptor beta chains from one sample in a study of graft-versus-host responses after intestinal transplantation. The repertoire was sequenced with immunoSEQ multiplex PCR; TCRdb's copy has only in-frame clones and lacks some. The profile shows roughly 99,000 clones, about 82% of them singletons. The sample consisted of PBMCs, taken 255 days after intestinal transplant. These receptors came from a human patient who received an intestinal transplant, so some T cells may come from the graft donor. CDR3s include the opening cysteine and the closing phenylalanine or tryptophan. A D gene is named only where the DNA matches it firmly. The size field is filled for only some rows; it gives once, few, many or a size class.

>TRBJ1-2|TRBD1|-|TRBV5-1
CASSLGQGDYGYTF
TGCGCCAGCAGCTTGGGACAGGGTGACTATGGCTACACCTTC
>TRBJ2-1|-|-|TRBV7-9
CASSSPTSPLYNEQFF
TGTGCCAGCAGCTCCCCCACTAGCCCCTTATACAATGAGCAGTTCTTC
>TRBJ2-3|-|-|TRBV29-1
CSVERVQGAGSTDTQYF
TGCAGCGTTGAAAGAGTCCAAGGGGCAGGGAGCACAGATACGCAGTATTTT
>TRBJ1-2|-|-|TRBV7-9
CASSLMTGSNYGYTF
TGTGCCAGCAGCTTGATGACAGGTTCTAACTATGGCTACACCTTC
>TRBJ2-7|-|-|TRBV9
CASSADSTIFGEQYF
TGTGCCAGCAGCGCTGACAGCACCATCTTCGGCGAGCAGTACTTC
>TRBJ2-2|TRBD2|-|TRBV10-3
CAISEGGLAGSGELFF
TGTGCCATCAGTGAAGGAGGACTAGCGGGCTCCGGGGAGCTGTTTTTT
>TRBJ2-7|-|-|TRBV19
CASSPGVLSNEQYF
TGTGCCAGTAGCCCGGGTGTTTTATCCAACGAGCAGTACTTC
>TRBJ2-1|-|-|TRBV7-2
CASSLTPGSGDEQFF
TGTGCCAGCAGCTTAACACCGGGATCGGGGGATGAGCAGTTCTTC
>TRBJ2-2|TRBD1|once|TRBV25-1
CASSDLSQGAGELFF
TGTGCCAGCAGTGATTTATCACAGGGGGCCGGGGAGCTGTTTTTT
>TRBJ2-7|TRBD1|-|TRBV13
CASSQPGTGHWEQYF
TGTGCCAGCAGCCAGCCCGGGACAGGCCATTGGGAGCAGTACTTC
>TRBJ2-2|-|-|TRBV18
CASSREGAGELFF
TGTGCCAGCTCACGCGAGGGGGCCGGGGAGCTGTTTTTT
>TRBJ2-7|-|-|TRBV28
CASSFSVGGNGQYF
TGTGCCAGCAGTTTTTCCGTCGGTGGGAATGGGCAGTACTTC
>TRBJ2-1|-|-|TRBV5-6
CASSPRDLIYNEQFF
TGTGCCAGCAGCCCCCGGGACTTAATATACAATGAGCAGTTCTTC
>TRBJ2-1|TRBD2|-|TRBV6-1
CASSEDGGGGYNEQFF
TGTGCCAGCAGTGAAGACGGCGGGGGGGGTTACAATGAGCAGTTCTTC
>TRBJ2-5|TRBD1|-|TRBV27
CASSLGTGGLSETQYF
TGTGCCAGCAGTTTGGGGACAGGGGGATTGAGTGAGACCCAGTACTTC
>TRBJ1-2|-|-|TRBV4-1
CASSQVYYRTAPYGYTF
TGCGCCAGCAGCCAAGTTTACTACAGGACAGCGCCCTATGGCTACACCTTC
>TRBJ2-5|-|-|TRBV6-4
CASSDRTKETQYF
TGTGCCAGCAGTGACAGGACCAAGGAGACCCAGTACTTC
>TRBJ1-2|-|-|TRBV28
CASSPIDTSGYGYTF
TGTGCCAGCAGTCCCATCGATACCAGCGGCTATGGCTACACCTTC
>TRBJ2-1|-|-|TRBV7-7
CASSLYPGGSLDEQFF
TGTGCTAGCAGCTTATATCCCGGCGGGTCTTTGGATGAGCAGTTCTTC
>TRBJ2-7|TRBD2|few|TRBV7-9
CASSLASGVWEQYF
TGTGCCAGCAGCTTAGCTAGCGGGGTTTGGGAGCAGTACTTC
>TRBJ1-2|-|-|TRBV19
CASSRGTGYTF
TGTGCCAGTAGTAGGGGTACCGGCTACACCTTC
>TRBJ2-7|-|-|TRBV6-6
CASARGGEQYF
TGTGCCAGCGCTAGGGGCGGGGAGCAGTACTTC
>TRBJ1-1|-|-|TRBV4-1
CASSQVGGRATEAFF
TGCGCCAGCAGCCAAGTCGGGGGTCGTGCCACTGAAGCTTTCTTT
>TRBJ2-7|TRBD1|once|TRBV18
CASSPGGSEQYF
TGTGCCAGCTCGCCAGGGGGAAGCGAGCAGTACTTC
>TRBJ2-1|-|-|TRBV19
CASSVGGSSYNEQFF
TGTGCCAGTAGCGTCGGAGGGAGCTCCTACAATGAGCAGTTCTTC
>TRBJ1-5|-|-|TRBV19
CASSRGRSGNQPQHF
TGTGCCAGTAGTAGGGGCAGGTCCGGCAATCAGCCCCAGCATTTT
>TRBJ2-4|TRBD1|-|TRBV5-1
CASSTEVGTGYGAKNIQYF
TGCGCCAGCAGCACGGAGGTGGGGACAGGGTACGGAGCCAAAAACATTCAGTACTTC
>TRBJ1-5|-|-|TRBV30
CAWSVTDNQPQHF
TGTGCCTGGAGTGTGACGGATAATCAGCCCCAGCATTTT
>TRBJ2-7|-|-|TRBV6-1
CASTRLNSYEQYF
TGTGCCAGCACCAGACTGAATTCCTACGAGCAGTACTTC
>TRBJ1-2|-|-|TRBV6-5
CASSYGQDNYGYTF
TGTGCCAGCAGTTACGGGCAGGATAACTATGGCTACACCTTC